Detailed here is one T cell receptor (beta chain). This clone was observed once. The antigen it binds to is not known. There are no base qualities to consult, and no much larger clone falls within one base. The CDR3 regions of human TCRbeta chains were subjected to immunosequencing. The authors processed their data as follows. TCRs in the repertoires were compared against a reference library of SARS-CoV-2-specific TCRs that had been generated with the MIRA antigen-specificity platform. Breadth was defined as the fraction of unique TCRs that were SARS-CoV-2-associated, and depth was defined as the fraction of total T cells that were SARS-CoV-2-associated. Using the MIRA data, every spike-specific TCR was mapped to the spike region that the TCR reacted to and assigned to either a CD4 or a CD8 class. Log10-transformed breadth and depth values were compared by one-way ANOVA with Sidak's multiple comparisons tests. The immuneACCESS repertoire file appears here via TCRdb, limited to in-frame rearrangements. These files lack a portion of the clones; in checked studies, under half of the deficit traces to unresolved V genes, and the cause of the others is not known. The V and J calls and clone size come from that table; D and trimming were worked out from the DNA. The sample has 100,000 to 150,000 clones on record, roughly 90% of them singletons. The top ten clonotypes cover less than 2% of the sample.

The CDR3 covers 14 residues, taking in both the cysteine and the phenylalanine. The retained sequence is limited to the CDR3, 42 bases, with the frame set at the first base. The germline V gene (reference sequence) yields MNHNY for CDR1 and SVGAGI for CDR2. The germline V end is reduced by 2 bases and the J end by 10 bases; junction bases left unmatched: 5. This record belongs to a study of T cell responses to AZD1222 COVID-19 vaccine listed by TCRdb under 2021. A note on the overall study: AZD1222 recipients whose second dose came at about 4 weeks and those whose second dose came at about 12 weeks were combined into one group, since spike-specific TCR depth and breadth did not differ between the two schedules. A total of approximately 250 trial participants underwent TCR sequencing, of whom about 200 had received two doses of AZD1222 and roughly 26 had received two doses of the MenACWY control vaccine. Enrollment into the trials was organized by age into subgroups of 18-55, 56-69 and 70-plus years, and those subgroups contained about 160, 30 and 59 TCR-sequenced participants, respectively.

The sample's time point, from its label and the paper: baseline before first vaccination. Samples from vaccinated people were obtained from the UK trials COV001 and COV002, which included a single-blind randomized controlled phase 2/3 trial of AZD1222 (ChAdOx1 nCoV-19) in healthy adults. For TCRbeta chain sequencing, PBMC samples from trial participants were taken at day 0 and at day 28 after the second dose. The full study reports these points: Vaccine-associated CD4 TCRs spanned the whole spike protein, with dominant responses in regions 160-218 and 743-854. Most participants were white British and females outnumbered males, and the authors suggested that clonal diversity may have been underestimated. A significant rise in spike-specific TCR breadth and depth was observed after two AZD1222 doses relative to day 0 and relative to MenACWY recipients. Conclusions about previously exposed vaccinees are limited because only a handful of AZD1222 recipients were SARS-CoV-2 seropositive at baseline. In the small 56-69-year group, the increase in depth fell short of significance, most likely because of low power. Because no day 14 peak-response samples were available, the repertoires could be characterized only after the peak T cell response. Nearly half of unique spike-specific TCRs reportedly recognized epitopes outside regions mutated in the B.1.351 and B.1.1.7 variants.

Here the sequenced sample was peripheral blood, taken on day 0 of AZD1222 vaccination. The rearranged chain carries TRBV6-6 and TRBJ1-6, with TRBD1 matching 7 junction bases. This TCR was recovered from an adult in good health. The CDR3 reads CASSYRQGSSPLHF. Here is the DNA: TGTGCCAGCAGTTACAGACAGGGTTCCTCACCCCTCCACTTT.